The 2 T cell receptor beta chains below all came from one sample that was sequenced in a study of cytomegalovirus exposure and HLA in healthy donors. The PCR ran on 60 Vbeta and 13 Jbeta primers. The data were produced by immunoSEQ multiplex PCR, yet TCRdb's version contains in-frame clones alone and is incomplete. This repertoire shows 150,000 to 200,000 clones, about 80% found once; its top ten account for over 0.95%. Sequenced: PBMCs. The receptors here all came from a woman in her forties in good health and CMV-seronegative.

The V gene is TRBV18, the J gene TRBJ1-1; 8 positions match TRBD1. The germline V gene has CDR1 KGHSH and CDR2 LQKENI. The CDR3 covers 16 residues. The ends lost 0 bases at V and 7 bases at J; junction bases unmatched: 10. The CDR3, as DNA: TGTGCCAGCTCACCACCTCAGACAGGGGAAATGATTGAAGCTTTCTTT. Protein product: CASSPPQTGEMIEAFF.

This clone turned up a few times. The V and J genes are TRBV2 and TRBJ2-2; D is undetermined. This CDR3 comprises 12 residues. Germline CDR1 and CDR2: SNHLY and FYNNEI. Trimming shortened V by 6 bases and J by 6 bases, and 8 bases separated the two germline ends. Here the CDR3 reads CASRLAAGELFF. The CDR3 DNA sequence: TGTGCCAGCAGGTTAGCTGCCGGGGAGCTGTTTTTT.